One and the same sample provided the 20 T cell receptor beta chains below, sequenced in a study of T cells in Graves' hyperthyroidism and ophthalmopathy (dated by TCRdb to between 2018 and 2021). Library preparation was by multiplex PCR. The instrument given in TCRdb is Illumina HiSeq 2000. The TCR beta CDR3 regions were amplified from the RNA transcripts. For the first round of RT-PCR on the TCR CDR3, the HTBI primer set was used together with the Qiagen OneStep RT-PCR kit. The public reads were quality trimmed at Q25 with fastp and then assembled into clones with MiXCR by TCRdb, keeping productive beta chains. Each record represents a unique CDR3 protein, reported with the most common genes and DNA among its rows. In this sample the table shows over 400,000 distinct CDR3 sequences, 22% of which occur a single time. Jointly, the top ten make up approximately 49% of the sample. The sample comprised blood. The receptors shown here come from a woman in her 70s with Graves' ophthalmopathy.

In this sample, this clonotype turned up many times. V usage is TRBV7-2 and J usage is TRBJ1-2, with no clear D. This CDR3 has 15 amino acids. The ends were cut back, 1 base at V and 8 bases at J, with 17 bases in the middle. In germline, CDR1 is SGHTA, CDR2 FQGNSA. CDR3 residues: CASSLELSLRRGYTF. CDR3 sequence (DNA): TGTGCCAGCAGCTTAGAGCTCTCGCTTCGGCGGGGCTACACCTTC.

This clonotype was detected only a few times. The rearrangement joins TRBV18 to TRBJ1-1; perhaps TRBD1 as D (5 bases). The length of the CDR3 is 13 residues. The germline V and J ends were trimmed by 1 base and 3 bases, with 6 bases remaining between them. The V gene's germline CDR1 is KGHSH and CDR2 LQKENI. The CDR3 DNA follows: TGTGCCAGCTCACCACAGACAGACACTGAAGCTTTCTTT. Translating gives CASSPQTDTEAFF.

The gene calls are TRBV6-2 or TRBV6-3 and TRBJ1-2; D unclear. CDR1 is MNHEY, CDR2 SVGEGT, per germline. The CDR3 runs 13 residues. Trimming took off 8 bases at V and 1 base at J, with 11 bases between the two ends. CDR3 in DNA: TGTGCCAGCGGAACTCGGAGTAACTATGGCTACACCTTC. Its protein is CASGTRSNYGYTF.

This clonotype showed up just once. The V call is TRBV7-2, the J call TRBJ2-1; D call uncertain. The V and J ends lost 5 bases and 8 bases respectively, with 16 bases between them. This CDR3 spans 14 amino acids. Germline values: CDR1 SGHTA, CDR2 FQGNSA. The DNA for the CDR3 is TGTGCCAGCAGCCTGGGTCTTCAAAGGGATGAGCAGTTCTTC. Translation gives CASSLGLQRDEQFF. Supplemented by reference TRBV7-2 and TRBJ2-1, the full variable domain reads GAGVSQSPSNKVTEKGKDVELRCDPISGHTALYWYRQSLGQGLEFLIYFQGNSAPDKSGLPSDRFSAERTGGSVSTLTIQRTQQEDSAVYLCASSLGLQRDEQFFGPGTRLTVL.

This clonotype was detected many times. The J gene is TRBJ1-1, the V gene TRBV28; 10 bases are shared with TRBD1. Germline CDR1 reads MDHEN; CDR2 reads SYDVKM. V gave up 7 bases and J gave up 5 bases; unmatched junction bases: 7. This CDR3 comprises 14 residues. Written as DNA, the CDR3 is TGTGCCAGCACCAGACAGGGGGCCGGAACTGAAGCTTTCTTT. Its translation is CASTRQGAGTEAFF. The variable domain in full, completed from reference TRBV28 and TRBJ1-1, reads DVKVTQSSRYLVKRTGEKVFLECVQDMDHENMFWYRQDPGLGLRLIYFSYDVKMKEKGDIPEGYSVSREKKERFSLILESASTNQTSMYLCASTRQGAGTEAFFGQGTRLTVV.

The chain joins TRBV12-5 to TRBJ2-7, with D perhaps TRBD2 (5 bases). CDR3 length equals 14 residues. Trimming removed 5 bases from V and 3 bases from J, with 14 bases in between. The germline V gene has CDR1 LGHNT and CDR2 FRNRAP. The chain's CDR3 is CASGTGTGSYEQYF. The CDR3 DNA is TGTGCTAGTGGTACCGGTACGGGGAGCTACGAGCAGTACTTC.

This clonotype came up a few times. This chain joins TRBV2 and TRBJ2-4; 10 bases line up with TRBD1. The CDR3 covers 14 residues. The junction had 5 bases not matched to a gene; V was cut back by 6 bases and J by 6 bases. The germline V gene encodes CDR1 SNHLY and CDR2 FYNNEI. The CDR3 spells CASRKRQGANIQYF. CDR3 nucleotides: TGTGCCAGCAGGAAGAGACAGGGGGCAAACATTCAGTACTTC.

Only a few counts were recorded for this clonotype. V gene TRBV20-1 combines with J gene TRBJ2-1; TRBD2 agrees at 9 bases. The CDR3 is made up of 16 amino acids. J gave up 0 bases and V 8 bases, and 11 bases lay outside the gene matches. Germline lookup yields CDR1 DFQATT and CDR2 SNEGSKA (reference sequence). The CDR3 sequence is CSYLDRSGSSYNEQFF. CDR3 nucleotides: TGCAGTTACCTAGATCGTAGCGGGAGCTCCTACAATGAGCAGTTCTTC.

A few counts support this clonotype. V is TRBV7-2 and J is TRBJ2-3, with D uncertain. V lost 5 bases, J lost 0 bases, and 9 bases lay in between. The CDR3 runs to 14 residues. Looked up from germline, CDR1 is SGHTA and CDR2 is FQGNSA. The CDR3 protein is CASSRLTSTDTQYF. The CDR3 nucleotides read TGTGCCAGCAGCCGCCTGACTAGCACAGATACGCAGTATTTT.

Worth noting for this clonotype: A much larger clone differs from this one at a single base, so this may be a read error. The chain is built from TRBV28 and TRBJ2-2; possibly TRBD1 or TRBD2 for D (5 bases each). Germline V lookup: CDR1 MDHEN, CDR2 SYDVKM. CDR3 length: 14 residues. V gave up 6 bases and J gave up 6 bases, with 14 bases separating them. CDR3 sequence: CASSSGGEPGELFF. Here the CDR3 DNA reads TGTGCCAGCAGCTCTGGGGGAGAGCCCGGGGAGCTGTTTTTT.

The V call is TRBV20-1, the J call TRBJ2-7; 7 bases match TRBD1. Germline CDR1 and CDR2: DFQATT and SNEGSKA (reference sequence). V lost 5 bases and J lost 5; bases outside the gene matches: 12. The CDR3 spans 14 residues. For the CDR3, the DNA is TGCAGTGCTTGGAAACCGGGACAGAGAGACGAGCAGTACTTC. Translated, it gives CSAWKPGQRDEQYF.

The rearrangement uses TRBV6-1 and TRBJ2-2, with 10 bases lining up with TRBD1. This CDR3 contains 16 residues. Germline V gives CDR1 MNHNS, CDR2 SASEGT. With 5 bases clipped from V and 2 bases from J, the junction kept 5 bases outside the gene matches. In DNA, the CDR3 is TGTGCCAGCAGTCCCGGGACAGGGGACAACACCGGGGAGCTGTTTTTT. Encoded protein: CASSPGTGDNTGELFF.

The V call is TRBV6-6, the J call TRBJ2-7; the D gene is possibly TRBD2 (6 bases). The CDR3 loop spans 16 amino acids. Trimming stripped 0 bases from V and 2 bases from J, with 14 bases between. Germline CDR1 reads MNHNY; CDR2 reads SVGAGI (reference sequence). The chain's CDR3 is CASSYSIGGAAYEQYF. CDR3 DNA: TGTGCCAGCAGTTACTCGATCGGCGGGGCAGCCTACGAGCAGTACTTC.

This clonotype was picked up many times. The chain couples TRBV7-3 to TRBJ2-2; D is unresolved. The ends were cut back, 5 bases at V and 1 base at J, with 5 bases in the middle. Germline V gives CDR1 SGHTA, CDR2 FQGTGA. This CDR3 has 13 residues. DNA for the CDR3: TGTGCCAGCAGCCACGAGAACACCGGGGAGCTGTTTTTT. Protein product: CASSHENTGELFF. Full variable domain (missing parts from reference TRBV7-3 and TRBJ2-2): GAGVSQTPSNKVTEKGKYVELRCDPISGHTALYWYRQSLGQGPEFLIYFQGTGAADDSGLPNDRFFAVRPEGSVSTLKIQRTERGDSAVYLCASSHENTGELFFGEGSRLTVL.

This clonotype was picked up a small number of times. This chain links TRBV7-2 with TRBJ2-1; 7 bases map to TRBD2. CDR3 length: 13 amino acids. The V and J ends lost 3 bases and 6 bases, in that order; junction bases with no gene match: 2. Per germline, CDR1 SGHTA and CDR2 FQGNSA. CDR3 DNA sequence: TGTGCCAGCAGCTTCCAGCGGGGCAATGAGCAGTTCTTC. Protein product: CASSFQRGNEQFF.

The chain links TRBV19 to TRBJ1-6, with D tentatively TRBD1 (6 bases). There are 16 residues in the CDR3. The germline V gene encodes CDR1 LNHDA and CDR2 SQIVND (reference sequence). V was cut by 10 bases and J by 7 bases, with 23 bases left in between. Written as DNA, the CDR3 is TGTGCCACCAAGCTATCGGAGGGGGACGGGAATTCACCCCTCCACTTT. Translating it yields CATKLSEGDGNSPLHF.

This clonotype was observed at least ten times. The chain couples TRBV7-2 to TRBJ1-1; the D gene is possibly TRBD1 (5 bases). V lost 5 bases to trimming and J lost 3 bases, with 13 bases between them. The length of the CDR3 is 14 residues. Germline V gives CDR1 SGHTA, CDR2 FQGNSA. The CDR3 region is CASSPVGGDTEAFF. In DNA form, the CDR3 reads TGTGCCAGCAGCCCGGTGGGGGGAGACACTGAAGCTTTCTTT.

This clonotype was seen at least ten times. The J gene is TRBJ2-1, the V gene TRBV28; 7 positions agree with TRBD2. After removal of 5 bases from V and 10 bases from J, the junction contained 14 bases not matched to a gene. CDR3 length: 15 amino acids. CDR1 and CDR2 from the germline V gene are MDHEN and SYDVKM. CDR3 protein: CASSISGRSREEQFF. CDR3 nucleotide sequence: TGTGCCAGCAGTATTAGCGGGCGGTCTAGGGAAGAGCAGTTCTTC.

This clonotype came up many times. This chain uses TRBV18 with TRBJ1-1; D is perhaps TRBD1 (5 bases). CDR3 length: 13 residues. V shed 8 bases and J shed 1 base, with 11 bases lying between them. The germline CDR1 and CDR2 sequences are KGHSH and LQKENI. The CDR3 sequence is CASSPGPNTEAFF. The DNA for the CDR3 is TGTGCCAGCAGCCCGGGACCGAACACTGAAGCTTTCTTT.

This clonotype has a handful of counts. This sequence joins TRBV12-3 or TRBV12-4 and TRBJ2-3; D remains unclear. Trimming took 2 bases from V and 1 from J, leaving 13 bases between them. The CDR3 length is 16 residues. The CDR3 here is CASSLYPTGRTDTQYF. The CDR3 DNA is TGTGCCAGCAGTTTATATCCCACGGGCCGCACAGATACGCAGTATTTT.